This record looks at one TCR beta chain sequence and its context. Assay used: immunoSEQ multiplex PCR; TCRdb lists only in-frame clones, some missing. The table lists over 200,000 clones, roughly 76% of them singletons, with around 5% in the top ten. This entry belongs to a study of blood T cell repertoires in COVID-19. The germline V gene has CDR1 LGHDT and CDR2 YNNKEL (reference sequence). The V end was cut by 2 bases, the J end by 5 bases, with 9 bases between. This CDR3 is built from 13 residues. Material for sequencing was peripheral blood. The TCR comes from a human donor in a cohort sampled during active COVID-19. This rearrangement joins TRBV3-1 (or the pseudogene TRBV3-2) to TRBJ1-1; D ambiguous. The CDR3 nucleotides are TGTGCCAGCAGCCAAAGTGGAGGGACTGAAGCTTTCTTT. Amino acids: CASSQSGGTEAFF.